These T cell receptor beta chains were read from a single sample in a study of cytomegalovirus exposure and HLA in healthy donors. Assay: immunoSEQ multiplex PCR; the TCRdb copy retains only in-frame clones and omits some. This sample carries under 200,000 clones, roughly 71% of them seen once, and the ten largest clones take 2.5% to 3.5%. Sequencing used PBMCs. The origin of the receptors is a woman in her forties or fifties in good health and CMV-seropositive. The CDR3 runs from the conserved cysteine through the conserved F or W. Fields, in order: CDR3 length, D gene, J gene, clone size, V gene, CDR3 DNA, CDR3 protein. A D gene is named only where the DNA matches it firmly. Clone sizes are given selectively: once, few, many, or a class where the clone is expanded.

15 TRBD1 TRBJ2-7 . TRBV10-1 TGCGCCAGCAGTCCCCGGACAGGGGCGACCTACGAGCAGTACTTC CASSPRTGATYEQYF
14 . TRBJ1-2 . TRBV4-1 TGCGCCAGCAGCCAAGATGGAGGACACTATGGCTACACCTTC CASSQDGGHYGYTF
16 TRBD1 TRBJ2-7 . TRBV4-1 TGCGCCAGCAGCCAAGTTGAGACAGGGCTCAACTACGAGCAGTACTTC CASSQVETGLNYEQYF
13 . TRBJ1-2 . TRBV4-1 TGCGCCAGCAGCCAAGAGGACACGAATGGCTACACCTTC CASSQEDTNGYTF
15 . TRBJ2-5 . TRBV5-1 TGCGCCAGCAGCCAGATCGGGACACCACAAGAGACCCAGTACTTC CASSQIGTPQETQYF
16 . TRBJ1-2 few TRBV10-3 TGTGCCATCAGTGAGTCGTTGGACAATCTTAACTATGGCTACACCTTC CAISESLDNLNYGYTF
14 . TRBJ2-1 . TRBV19 TGTGCCAGTAGTACACAGAGCTCCTACAATGAGCAGTTCTTC CASSTQSSYNEQFF
13 . TRBJ1-2 . TRBV10-3 TGTGCCATCACCGATACAGGGAACTATGGCTACACCTTC CAITDTGNYGYTF
13 TRBD1 TRBJ1-1 . TRBV27 TGTGCCAGCAGTTTATTCAGGGGGATGGAAGCTTTCTTT CASSLFRGMEAFF
17 . TRBJ2-1 . TRBV29-1 TGCAGCGTTGAAGATCTCGGGGATGGGATCGGTCTGAATGAGCAGTTCTTC CSVEDLGDGIGLNEQFF
16 TRBD1 TRBJ2-1 . TRBV5-4 TGTGCCAGCAGCTTGTACCGGACAGGGGATAACAATGAGCAGTTCTTC CASSLYRTGDNNEQFF
16 TRBD1 TRBJ2-1 . TRBV5-1 TGCGCCAGCAGCTTGGGTTGGACAGGGACGATGCAGGAGCAGTTCTTC CASSLGWTGTMQEQFF
15 . TRBJ1-5 . TRBV6-5 TGTGCCAGCAGTTCGAGGGCCTATAGCAATCAGCCCCAGCATTTT CASSSRAYSNQPQHF
16 . TRBJ2-7 . TRBV2 TGTGCCAGCAGTGACCCCGGGCAGGGGCAAAACTACGAGCAGTACTTC CASSDPGQGQNYEQYF
18 TRBD2 TRBJ2-1 . TRBV4-2 TGTGCCAGCAGCCAAGAACCGGGTGGGCGGGGGAGGGACAATGAGCAGTTCTTC CASSQEPGGRGRDNEQFF
15 . TRBJ2-3 . TRBV12-5 TGTGCTAGTGGTTTGGTGCCTCTATCCACAGATACGCAGTATTTT CASGLVPLSTDTQYF
14 . TRBJ1-1 . TRBV10-3 TGTGCCATCAGTGAGTCTTCTCTCGGGACTGAAGCTTTCTTT CAISESSLGTEAFF
15 TRBD1 TRBJ2-3 . TRBV5-1 TGCGCCAGCAGTTCGACAGGGCCAGGTCACGTTACGCAGTATTTT CASSSTGPGHVTQYF
11 . TRBJ2-3 . TRBV29-1 TGCAGCGTTGCGGGGGTGGATACGCAGTATTTT CSVAGVDTQYF
16 TRBD2 TRBJ2-3 . TRBV4-2 TGTGCCAGCAGCCAAGATGGAACTAGCGGGGGGGATACGCAGTATTTT CASSQDGTSGGDTQYF
13 . TRBJ1-6 . TRBV5-8 TGTGCCAGCAGCTTCCAGTCCAATTCACCCCTCCACTTT CASSFQSNSPLHF
16 TRBD2 TRBJ2-5 . TRBV2 TGTGCCAGCAGCCAACGACTAGCGGGGGGAACGGAGACCCAGTACTTC CASSQRLAGGTETQYF
13 . TRBJ1-5 . TRBV19 TGTGCCAGTAGGGGGCAGGAAAATCAGCCCCAGCATTTT CASRGQENQPQHF
15 . TRBJ1-1 . TRBV7-8 TGTGCCAGCAGCCCCCGACTGGGTAAGAGCACTGAAGCTTTCTTT CASSPRLGKSTEAFF
11 . TRBJ1-4 . TRBV2 TGTGCCAGCAGAACCGGTGAAAAACTGTTTTTT CASRTGEKLFF
17 . TRBJ2-1 . TRBV29-1 TGCAGCGTTGAGGGCCCCGCACAGGGCGGATCGTACAATGAGCAGTTCTTC CSVEGPAQGGSYNEQFF
12 . TRBJ2-1 . TRBV6-1 TGTGCCAGCAGTGTACGTGGGGGGTTGGGGTTCTTC CASSVRGGLGFF
15 . TRBJ2-3 . TRBV6-5 TGTGCCAGCAGCAGGGACAAAAATTATGCAGATACGCAGTATTTT CASSRDKNYADTQYF
12 . TRBJ2-3 . TRBV30 TGTGCCTGGAGTCGGGGCACAGATACGCAGTATTTT CAWSRGTDTQYF
13 . TRBJ1-5 . TRBV4-1 TGCGCCAGCAGCCAAGATTTAAATCAGCCCCAGCATTTT CASSQDLNQPQHF
14 TRBD2 TRBJ2-1 . TRBV19 TGTGCCAGTAGTATTTTAGCGGGGATACATGAGCAGTTCTTC CASSILAGIHEQFF
13 . TRBJ1-5 . TRBV15 TGTGCCACCAGCCAGTGGACAACTCAGCCCCAGCATTTT CATSQWTTQPQHF
14 TRBD1 TRBJ1-4 . TRBV6-1 TGTGCCAGCCGGACAGGGGGTTTCAGTGAAAAACTGTTTTTT CASRTGGFSEKLFF